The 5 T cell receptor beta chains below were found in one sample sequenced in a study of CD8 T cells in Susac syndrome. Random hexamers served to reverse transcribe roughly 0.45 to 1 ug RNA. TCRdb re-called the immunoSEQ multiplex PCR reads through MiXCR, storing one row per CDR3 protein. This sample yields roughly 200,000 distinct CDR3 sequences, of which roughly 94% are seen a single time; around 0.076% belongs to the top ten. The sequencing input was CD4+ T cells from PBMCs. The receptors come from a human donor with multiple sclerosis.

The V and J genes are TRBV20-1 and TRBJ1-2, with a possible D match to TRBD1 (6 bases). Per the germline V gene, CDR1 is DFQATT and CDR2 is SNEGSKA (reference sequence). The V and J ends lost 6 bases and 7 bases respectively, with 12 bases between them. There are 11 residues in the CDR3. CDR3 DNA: TGCAGTGCAGGGGGGGCAGGTGGCTACACCTTC. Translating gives CSAGGAGGYTF.

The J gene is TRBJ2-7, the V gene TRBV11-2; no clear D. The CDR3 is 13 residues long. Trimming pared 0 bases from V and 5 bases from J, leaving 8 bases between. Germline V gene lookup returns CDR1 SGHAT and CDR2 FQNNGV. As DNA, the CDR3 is TGTGCCAGCAGCTTAGATATAGGAGACGAGCAGTACTTC. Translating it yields CASSLDIGDEQYF.

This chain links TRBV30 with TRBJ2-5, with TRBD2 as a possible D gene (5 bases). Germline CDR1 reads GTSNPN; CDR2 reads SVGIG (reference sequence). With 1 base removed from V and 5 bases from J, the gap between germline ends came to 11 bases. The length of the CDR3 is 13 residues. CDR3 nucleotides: TGTGCCTGGAGTGCTTTATGGGAGGAGACCCAGTACTTC. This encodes CAWSALWEETQYF.

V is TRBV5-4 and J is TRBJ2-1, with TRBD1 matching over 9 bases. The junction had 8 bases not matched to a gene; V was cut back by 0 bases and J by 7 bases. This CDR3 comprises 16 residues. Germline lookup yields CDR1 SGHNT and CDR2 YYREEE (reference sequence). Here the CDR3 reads CASSLGGTGSLNEQFF. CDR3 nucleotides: TGTGCCAGCAGCTTGGGTGGGACAGGGTCCTTGAATGAGCAGTTCTTC.

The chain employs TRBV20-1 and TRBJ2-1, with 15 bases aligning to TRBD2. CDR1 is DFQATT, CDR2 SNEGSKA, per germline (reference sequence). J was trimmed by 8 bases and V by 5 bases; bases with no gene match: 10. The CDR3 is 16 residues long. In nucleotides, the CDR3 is TGCAGTGCTCTCCGGACTAGCGGGGGGGCCTGGGATGAGCAGTTCTTC. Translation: CSALRTSGGAWDEQFF.